The 21 T cell receptor beta chains listed next were all sequenced from one sample in a study of blood T cells in healthy people across ages. Primed by a sample-barcoded 5' primer and a J-beta primer mix, a second PCR proceeded for about 6 to 11 cycles. TCRdb analysed the 5' RACE reads with MiXCR anew, one entry per CDR3 protein. The sample includes about 730,000 distinct CDR3 sequences, approximately 43% of them seen just once. Sequencing input: blood. All receptors come from a woman in her sixties in good health.

The V call is TRBV25-1, the J call TRBJ2-7; no definite D call. The germline CDR1 and CDR2 sequences are MGHDK and SYGVNS. The V gene lost 8 bases and the J gene lost 2 bases, with 16 bases spanning the gap. CDR3 length: 14 amino acids. CDR3 in amino acids: CASFISSTTYEQYF. In DNA, the CDR3 is TGTGCCAGCTTCATCAGCTCCACCACCTACGAGCAGTACTTC.

This clonotype was observed at least ten times. This chain joins TRBV12-3 or TRBV12-4 and TRBJ2-5, with D unresolved. The germline V and J ends were trimmed by 0 bases and 5 bases, with 4 bases remaining between them. The CDR3 extends over 12 amino acids. In nucleotides, the CDR3 is TGTGCCAGCAGTTTAGCTAGTGAGACCCAGTACTTC. Protein sequence: CASSLASETQYF.

This clonotype appeared a single time. The V gene is TRBV29-1, the J gene TRBJ1-2, with 9 bases matching TRBD1. CDR1 and CDR2 (germline): SQVTM, ANQGSEA. The CDR3 loop spans 14 amino acids. V dropped 3 bases and J dropped 7; count of bases not matched to a gene: 9. CDR3 amino acids: CSVELLQGARGYTF. CDR3 coding DNA: TGCAGCGTTGAGTTGTTACAGGGGGCGCGTGGCTACACCTTC.

The genes are TRBV5-1 and TRBJ1-1, with D perhaps TRBD1 (6 bases). The CDR3 is 14 residues long. Trimming cost V 1 base and J 4 bases, with 11 bases left between them. CDR1 and CDR2 from the germline V gene are SGHRS and YFSETQ. CDR3 nucleotide sequence: TGCGCCAGCAGCTTGTGGGGAGGGGGCACTGAAGCTTTCTTT. Translation: CASSLWGGGTEAFF.

This clonotype was detected a few times. The J gene is TRBJ2-7, the V gene TRBV28; D remains ambiguous. The CDR3 covers 14 residues. With 3 bases removed from V and 0 bases from J, the gap between germline ends came to 9 bases. Germline V CDR1 and CDR2: MDHEN, SYDVKM. In DNA form, the CDR3 reads TGTGCCAGCAGTTTTGAGTCCTACTCCTACGAGCAGTACTTC. It is translated as CASSFESYSYEQYF.

This clonotype was recorded at least ten times. The chain combines TRBV18 with TRBJ2-5; 7 positions match TRBD2. Trimming removed 8 bases from V and 1 base from J; junction bases left unmatched: 7. Germline V gene sequence: CDR1 KGHSH, CDR2 LQKENI. This CDR3 spans 14 amino acids. The CDR3: CASSPGTTQETQYF. The CDR3 DNA reads as TGTGCCAGCAGCCCGGGGACTACCCAAGAGACCCAGTACTTC.

This clonotype has just a few counts. The chain combines TRBV11-2 with TRBJ2-1; 7 nucleotides agree with TRBD2. The germline gives CDR1 SGHAT, CDR2 FQNNGV. This CDR3 is 16 amino acids long. V was pared by 2 bases and J by 6 bases, with 10 bases of the junction left unmatched. This CDR3 reads CASSLIPGGSLNEQFF. Written as DNA, the CDR3 is TGTGCCAGCAGCTTAATTCCTGGCGGGAGTCTCAATGAGCAGTTCTTC.

The rearrangement links TRBV5-1 to TRBJ2-2; 11 bases map to TRBD2. The V and J ends lost 3 bases and 7 bases, in that order; junction bases with no gene match: 2. In germline, CDR1 is SGHRS, CDR2 YFSETQ. The CDR3 totals 14 residues. CDR3 loop: CASSSGLAGGELFF. As DNA, the CDR3 is TGCGCCAGCAGCTCCGGACTAGCGGGCGGGGAGCTGTTTTTT. Based on the CDR3 plus reference TRBV5-1 and TRBJ2-2, the full variable domain is KAGVTQTPRYLIKTRGQQVTLSCSPISGHRSVSWYQQTPGQGLQFLFEYFSETQRNKGNFPGRFSGRQFSNSRSEMNVSTLELGDSALYLCASSSGLAGGELFFGEGSRLTVL.

The rearrangement uses TRBV6-1 and TRBJ1-2; TRBD1 matches at 9 bases. Germline CDR1 is MNHNS and CDR2 is SASEGT. The J segment lost 4 bases and the V segment lost 7 bases, leaving 7 bases of the junction unmatched. CDR3 length equals 14 residues. The chain's CDR3 is CASIRDRVFYGYTF. The CDR3 region has the DNA TGTGCCAGCATACGGGACAGGGTTTTCTATGGCTACACCTTC.

The rearrangement joins TRBV10-3 to TRBJ2-3, with D possibly called TRBD1 or TRBD2 (5 bases each). V was cut by 2 bases and J by 5 bases, with 20 bases left in between. Germline V gene sequence: CDR1 ENHRY, CDR2 SYGVKD. CDR3 length: 17 amino acids. CDR3 sequence (DNA): TGTGCCATCAGTGAGCCCCTTGGGTTTGGGGCGGGAGATACGCAGTATTTT. Encoded protein: CAISEPLGFGAGDTQYF.

The chain joins TRBV7-9 to TRBJ2-7; 8 nucleotides agree with TRBD1. Germline V lookup: CDR1 SEHNR, CDR2 FQNEAQ (reference sequence). V gave up 1 base and J gave up 1 base; unmatched junction bases: 6. The CDR3 is 16 residues long. CDR3: CASSLGDRLTSYEQYF. In nucleotides, the CDR3 is TGTGCCAGCAGCTTAGGGGACAGGTTAACTTCCTACGAGCAGTACTTC.

CDR3 sequence: CASSFRGGEQPQHF. CDR3 coding DNA: TGTGCCAGCAGTTTTAGGGGCGGTGAACAGCCCCAGCATTTT. The J gene is TRBJ1-5, the V gene TRBV12-3 or TRBV12-4, with TRBD1 as a possible D gene (5 bases). The germline V and J ends were trimmed by 3 bases and 7 bases, with 13 bases remaining between them. The CDR3 extends over 14 amino acids.

V and J are TRBV9 and TRBJ2-7; TRBD2 matches at 9 bases. Trimming took 4 bases from V and 7 from J; bases not matched to a gene: 12. This CDR3 is built from 15 residues. Germline CDR1 is SGDLS and CDR2 is YYNGEE. The CDR3 region has the DNA TGTGCCAGCAGCCAGAGTAGCGGGAGCGACGATGAGCAGTACTTC. Residues: CASSQSSGSDDEQYF.

The table lists this clonotype with many counts. The CDR3 sequence is CASSPLRQSQETQYF. In DNA, the CDR3 is TGTGCCAGCAGCCCACTCCGACAGAGCCAAGAGACCCAGTACTTC. The chain recombines TRBV7-2 with TRBJ2-5, with D possibly being TRBD1 (5 bases). The germline V gene has CDR1 SGHTA and CDR2 FQGNSA. The CDR3 is 15 residues long. Trimming took off 5 bases at V and 1 base at J, with 14 bases between the two ends. Filled out from reference TRBV7-2 and TRBJ2-5, the complete variable domain reads GAGVSQSPSNKVTEKGKDVELRCDPISGHTALYWYRQSLGQGLEFLIYFQGNSAPDKSGLPSDRFSAERTGGSVSTLTIQRTQQEDSAVYLCASSPLRQSQETQYFGPGTRLLVL.

The chain has TRBV9 and TRBJ2-5; possible D gene TRBD1, 5 bases. The J call may be incorrect, as the DNA end agrees better with TRBJ2-7. Per germline, CDR1 SGDLS and CDR2 YYNGEE. This CDR3 is built from 14 residues. The DNA for the CDR3 is TGTGCCAGCAGCGTAAATGTCCAGGGTGACGAGCAGTACTTC. It yields the protein CASSVNVQGDEQYF.

The V gene is TRBV3-1, the J gene TRBJ1-1; D is unclear. The CDR3 loop spans 12 amino acids. Germline V lookup: CDR1 LGHDT, CDR2 YNNKEL (reference sequence). Trimming removed 4 bases at V and 5 bases at J, with 8 bases between. Here the CDR3 reads CASSPEGTEAFF. The CDR3 DNA sequence: TGTGCCAGCAGCCCAGAGGGAACTGAAGCTTTCTTT. Full variable domain (missing parts from reference TRBV3-1 and TRBJ1-1): DTAVSQTPKYLVTQMGNDKSIKCEQNLGHDTMYWYKQDSKKFLKIMFSYNNKELIINETVPNRFSPKSPDKAHLNLHINSLELGDSAVYFCASSPEGTEAFFGQGTRLTVV.

The chain carries TRBV7-2 and TRBJ2-3; D gene uncertain. Trimming stripped 5 bases from V and 3 bases from J, with 12 bases between. Germline CDR1 and CDR2: SGHTA and FQGNSA. This CDR3 comprises 14 residues. The CDR3 DNA is TGTGCCAGCAGCCCTACCACGACGACAGATACGCAGTATTTT. It translates to CASSPTTTTDTQYF.

The CDR3 here is CSARNRDRGSYEQYF. In DNA, the CDR3 is TGCAGTGCTAGGAACCGGGACCGGGGCTCCTACGAGCAGTACTTC. This chain links TRBV20-1 with TRBJ2-7, with D tentatively TRBD1 or TRBD2 (5 bases each). Germline V gene sequence: CDR1 DFQATT, CDR2 SNEGSKA (reference sequence). The CDR3 length is 15 residues. V gave up 3 bases and J gave up 0 bases, with 15 bases separating them.

V usage is TRBV6-2 or TRBV6-3 and J usage is TRBJ2-1; unclear D gene. The V gene lost 0 bases and the J gene lost 6 bases, with 12 bases spanning the gap. This CDR3 comprises 15 residues. In germline, CDR1 is MNHEY, CDR2 SVGEGT. The CDR3, as DNA: TGTGCCAGCAGTTACTCCGAGACGAACGGCAATGAGCAGTTCTTC. This translates into CASSYSETNGNEQFF.

This clonotype has a handful of counts. This chain uses TRBV9 with TRBJ1-2, with unresolved D. Looked up from germline, CDR1 is SGDLS and CDR2 is YYNGEE. V was cut by 0 bases and J by 4 bases, with 13 bases left in between. This CDR3 spans 15 amino acids. CDR3 bases: TGTGCCAGCAGCGTAGCTCTCCCACCCACCTATGGCTACACCTTC. Protein: CASSVALPPTYGYTF. Looking up the rest from reference TRBV9 and TRBJ1-2 gives the full variable domain: DSGVTQTPKHLITATGQRVTLRCSPRSGDLSVYWYQQSLDQGLQFLIQYYNGEERAKGNILERFSAQQFPDLHSELNLSSLELGDSALYFCASSVALPPTYGYTFGSGTRLTVV.

This chain uses TRBV12-3 or TRBV12-4 with TRBJ1-2; 8 nucleotides line up with TRBD1. Losses at the gene ends were 2 bases for V and 11 bases for J; bases not matched to a gene: 10. CDR3 length: 14 amino acids. The CDR3 protein is CASSLRQGASRYTF. CDR3 nucleotide sequence: TGTGCCAGCAGTTTACGGCAGGGGGCGAGTAGGTACACCTTC.